This T cell receptor beta chain was documented in a study of T cell clonality in common variable immunodeficiency. CVID meant reduced serum IgG, IgA and/or IgM plus specific antibody deficiency. General study findings and limits: Shared TCRbeta clones were fewer between CVID subjects than controls. Reportedly, TCR beta sequences from common variable immunodeficiency showed fewer deletions and N-nucleotide insertions. What drives increased CVID clonality needs T cell subpopulation sequencing.

CDR1 is MNHEY, CDR2 SVGEGT, per germline. Trimming took 5 bases from V and 6 from J; bases not matched to a gene: 1. This CDR3 is built from 14 residues. In this sample, this clone turned up many times. Its antigen is not identified. The read terminates 3 residues before the CDR3 end, so the remaining end is supplied by the germline J gene. Clones were read by immunoSEQ multiplex PCR, and TCRdb kept only the in-frame ones, dropping some. This sample comprises approximately 28,000 clones, none seen once only. The chain carries TRBV6-2 or TRBV6-3 and TRBJ2-1; 13 bases are shared with TRBD2. Sequencing was done on a sample of peripheral blood mononuclear cells. The receptor was isolated from a human donor with common variable immunodeficiency. The sequenced part of the CDR3 DNA is TGTGCCAGCAGTACTAGCGGGAGGGCCAATGAG. Protein sequence: CASSTSGRANE. The entire CDR3 sequence reads CASSTSGRANEQFF.